The T cell receptor beta chain under discussion was sequenced for a study of blood T cell repertoires in COVID-19 (dated by TCRdb to 2020 to 2021). Regarding the study in general: Collaborator samples came from the United States, Italy and Spain and covered acute and convalescent phases of COVID-19. The prospective study material was composed of cDNA or gDNA derived from T cells, B-cell-depleted T cells, or PBMCs. Deeply sampled blood TCRbeta repertoires from subjects exposed to, actively infected with, or recovered from COVID-19 were included in the dataset. The repertoires were released in a freely available public database intended as a resource for research on the immune response to SARS-CoV-2. The samples were drawn from the first 160 participants of the ongoing ImmuneRACE study and from more than 1,000 subjects provided by 6 global collaborators. Sample metadata almost always included a de-identified subject ID, COVID-19 status, age in years and sex. Where HLA class I and class II types were available, the types were taken from metadata supplied by the sample provider, not from assay-based typing. The investigation overall reported the following: Clinical and demographic metadata were provided uncurated, with the amount varying by source and participant.

TCRbeta CDR3 regions were amplified from genomic DNA using the immunoSEQ Assay, a bias-controlled multiplex PCR. As for the authors' bioinformatics: The number of nucleated cells in each sample was estimated from the amplification of reference gene primers within the assay. To quantify the absolute abundance of each unique TCRbeta CDR3 rearrangement, sequence reads were collapsed and filtered. For each sample, productive Simpson clonality was calculated by taking the square root of Simpson's diversity index across productive rearrangements. TCRdb limited this immuneACCESS table to in-frame rearrangements with V and J called. A share of clones is missing; checked studies link under half to unresolved V genes, and the rest is unexplained. V, J and clone size are taken as reported in that table, and D and trimming were inferred from the DNA itself. The sample table lists roughly 220,000 clones, 88% of them with a count of one. The ten largest clones capture approximately 2.7% of the sample.

The CDR3 covers 15 residues, taking in both the cysteine and the phenylalanine. Just CDR3 DNA is preserved here, 45 bases in frame from base 1. The junction shows trimming of 0 bases on V and 5 bases on J, plus 10 bases between the germline ends. The CDR1 and CDR2 encoded by the germline V gene are ENHRY and SYGVKD. A note on this clone: What this receptor recognizes is not known. Per-base quality was not reported, and no clone a single base away is much larger than it.

Participants in the prospective study were enrolled through a virtual design, were aged about 18 to 90 years, and lived in roughly 24 United States geographic areas. In the prospective study, participants were assigned to cohorts based on the clinical history participants reported in a screening survey and a study questionnaire. ImmuneRACE Cohort 3 recovered participants were defined by two consecutive negative NP/OP PCR tests, healthcare professional clearance, or symptom resolution. In the prospective study, mobile phlebotomists collected whole blood, serum and a nasopharyngeal or oropharyngeal swab from each participant. Additional blood draws and questionnaires over an approximately 2-month period could optionally be provided by prospective study participants. Before DNA extraction, prospective study blood samples were shipped either frozen or at room temperature.

The specimen sequenced was PBMCs or T cells enriched from blood (not recorded which). The clonotype originates from a woman aged 25 to 39 who had recovered from COVID-19. In this chain, TRBV10-3 is recombined with TRBJ2-2, with a tentative D gene TRBD1 over 6 matching bases. The nucleotides read TGTGCCATCAGTGAGTCGATAGGGGGAACCGGGGAGCTGTTTTTT. Translated, this is CAISESIGGTGELFF.